This T cell receptor (beta chain) emerged from a study of blood T cell repertoires in COVID-19 (dated by TCRdb to about 2020). About the study as a whole: The collaborator samples originated in the United States, Italy and Spain and spanned the acute and convalescent phases of COVID-19. The prospective study material was composed of cDNA or gDNA derived from T cells, B-cell-depleted T cells, or PBMCs. The dataset comprised deeply sampled blood TCRbeta repertoires from subjects exposed to, actively infected with, or recovered from COVID-19. The repertoires were made available in a free public database intended to serve as a resource for research on the immune response to SARS-CoV-2. Samples were obtained from the ongoing ImmuneRACE study (first 160 participants) and from roughly 1,300 subjects provided by 6 global collaborators. Nearly every sample came with metadata listing a de-identified subject ID, COVID-19 status, age in years and sex. Where HLA class I and class II types were available, the types were taken from metadata supplied by the sample provider, not from assay-based typing. Study-wide findings and limitations: How much clinical and demographic metadata was included differed by source and by participant, and the metadata was provided uncurated.

For this clone: This receptor's antigen is unknown. No much larger clonotype is one base removed from it; base qualities were not supplied.

TCRbeta CDR3 regions were amplified from genomic DNA using the immunoSEQ Assay, a bias-controlled multiplex PCR. The study's processing was this. The number of nucleated cells in each sample was estimated by amplification of reference gene primers within the assay. Sequence reads were collapsed and filtered to measure the absolute abundance of every unique TCRbeta CDR3 rearrangement. For each sample, productive Simpson clonality was calculated as the square root of Simpson's diversity index across productive rearrangements. TCRdb took over this immuneACCESS table, retaining in-frame rearrangements with V and J assigned. Such tables are incomplete; in checked studies, under half of the missing clones stem from an unresolved V gene, and the remainder is unexplained. That table gives V, J and clone size, and the DNA gave D and trimming. The sample profile shows about 40,000 clones; 82% of them were found once. The ten largest clones capture around 4.2% of the sample.

The collaborating institutions used their own protocols to collect whole blood in K2EDTA tubes. For TCRbeta analysis, collaborators shipped samples in one of three forms: frozen whole blood, isolated PBMCs, or DNA extracted from either of those sample types. The CDR3 contains 16 residues, cysteine and phenylalanine counted. CDR3 DNA only is kept here, 48 bases in frame from base 1. CDR1 KGHSH and CDR2 LQKENI were looked up in the germline V gene. V trim: 6 bases; J trim: 4 bases; unmatched bases: 8. The clonotype was recovered from a woman aged 70-85 years with acute or convalescent COVID-19. Rearrangement joined TRBV18 to TRBJ2-2; 10 junctional bases match TRBD1. Sequencing input: peripheral blood. The DNA sequence is given as TGTGCCAGCTCCTTCTCCCGGGACAGGGGCACCGGGGAGCTGTTTTTT. Its translation is CASSFSRDRGTGELFF.